The rows below give T cell receptor beta chains drawn from one sample of a study of shared clonotypes between healthy human individuals. TCRdb's table, derived via immunoSEQ multiplex PCR, lists solely in-frame clones and lacks some. In the table there are roughly 2,500,000 clones, 93% of which are singletons. Sequences were obtained from naive CD4+ T cells from PBMCs. All receptors come from a man younger than 35 in good health. Some clones in this sample may be carry-over from other donors' samples. Each CDR3 is given with its conserved first and last residue. A D gene is named only where the DNA matches it firmly. Some rows have no size entry. The others give once, few or many, or a class for an expanded clone.

D	size	V	J	CDR3	DNA
NA	NA	TRBV6-1	TRBJ2-7	CASSEVVQGSYEQYF	TGTGCCAGCAGTGAAGTCGTGCAGGGCTCCTACGAGCAGTACTTC
TRBD1	NA	TRBV7-9	TRBJ2-7	CASSFGDRVHEQYF	TGTGCCAGCAGCTTTGGGGACAGGGTGCACGAGCAGTACTTC
NA	NA	TRBV28	TRBJ2-7	CASSHLIFGDNYEQYF	TGTGCCAGCAGCCACCTCATATTTGGGGATAACTACGAGCAGTACTTC
TRBD1	NA	TRBV7-9	TRBJ1-4	CASSPGQAVEKLFF	TGTGCCAGCAGCCCGGGACAGGCGGTTGAAAAACTGTTTTTT
NA	NA	TRBV6-6	TRBJ2-5	CASSYSSGKETQYF	TGTGCCAGCAGTTACTCATCGGGGAAAGAGACCCAGTACTTC
TRBD1	NA	TRBV9	TRBJ1-3	CASSPRRRQGGGGNTIYF	TGTGCCAGCAGCCCCCGACGGAGACAGGGGGGAGGAGGAAACACCATATATTTT
NA	NA	TRBV7-3	TRBJ2-3	CASSLLGQSTDTQYF	TGTGCCAGCAGCTTACTCGGACAGAGCACAGATACGCAGTATTTT
NA	NA	TRBV7-3	TRBJ2-3	CASSLGISGSTDTQYF	TGTGCCAGCAGCTTAGGGATCAGCGGCTCCACAGATACGCAGTATTTT
NA	once	TRBV6-5	TRBJ2-1	CASSYLSLGRRQFF	TGTGCCAGCAGTTACTTGTCTCTGGGAAGGAGGCAGTTCTTC
TRBD2	NA	TRBV5-1	TRBJ2-5	CASSMRGNQETQYF	TGCGCCAGCAGCATGCGGGGGAACCAAGAGACCCAGTACTTC
TRBD1	NA	TRBV5-5	TRBJ1-1	CASSLGTGAEAFF	TGTGCCAGCAGCCTGGGGACAGGGGCTGAAGCTTTCTTT
NA	NA	TRBV19	TRBJ2-5	CASSIGPSEAETQYF	TGTGCCAGTAGTATAGGACCTAGCGAGGCAGAGACCCAGTACTTC
NA	NA	TRBV30	TRBJ2-7	CAWRISDRSYEQYF	TGTGCCTGGAGGATTTCGGACAGAAGCTACGAGCAGTACTTC
NA	NA	TRBV5-1	TRBJ1-4	CASRDSNEKLFF	TGCGCCAGCAGGGACTCTAATGAAAAACTGTTTTTT
NA	NA	TRBV28	TRBJ2-1	CASWRDYNEQFF	TGTGCCAGCTGGCGGGATTACAATGAGCAGTTCTTC
NA	NA	TRBV5-1	TRBJ1-3	CASSPTGLGNTIYF	TGCGCCAGCAGCCCCACAGGGCTAGGAAACACCATATATTTT
NA	NA	TRBV19	TRBJ1-2	CASSIEGDGYTF	TGTGCCAGTAGTATAGAAGGGGATGGCTACACCTTC